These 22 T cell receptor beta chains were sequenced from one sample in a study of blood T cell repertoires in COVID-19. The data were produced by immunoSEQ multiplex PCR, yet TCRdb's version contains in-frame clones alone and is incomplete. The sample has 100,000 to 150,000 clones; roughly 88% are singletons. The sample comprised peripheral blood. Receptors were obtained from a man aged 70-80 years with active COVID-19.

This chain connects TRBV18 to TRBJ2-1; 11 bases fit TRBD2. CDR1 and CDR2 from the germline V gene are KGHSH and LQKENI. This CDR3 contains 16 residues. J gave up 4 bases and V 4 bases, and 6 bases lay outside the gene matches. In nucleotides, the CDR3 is TGTGCCAGCTCACTCGCGACTAGCGGGGAGTACAATGAGCAGTTCTTC. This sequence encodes CASSLATSGEYNEQFF. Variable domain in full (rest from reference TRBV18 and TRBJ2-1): NAGVMQNPRHLVRRRGQEARLRCSPMKGHSHVYWYRQLPEEGLKFMVYLQKENIIDESGMPKERFSAEFPKEGPSILRIQQVVRGDSAAYFCASSLATSGEYNEQFFGPGTRLTVL.

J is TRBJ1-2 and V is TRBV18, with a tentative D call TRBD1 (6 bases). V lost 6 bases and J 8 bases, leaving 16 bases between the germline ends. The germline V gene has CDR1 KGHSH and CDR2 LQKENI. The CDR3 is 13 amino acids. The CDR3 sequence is CASSSIRGLGYTF. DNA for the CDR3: TGTGCCAGCTCCTCCATCAGGGGCTTGGGCTACACCTTC.

CDR3 bases: TGTGCCAGCAAGGCTAGCGGGAAAGAGGAGACCCAGTACTTC. Residues: CASKASGKEETQYF. The chain couples TRBV7-2 to TRBJ2-5; 9 positions match TRBD2. In germline, CDR1 is SGHTA, CDR2 FQGNSA. The CDR3 loop spans 14 amino acids. With 7 bases clipped from V and 5 bases from J, the junction kept 8 bases outside the gene matches.

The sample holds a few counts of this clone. CDR3 loop: CATHLVEGSPLHF. The CDR3 DNA reads as TGTGCCACGCACCTAGTTGAGGGTTCACCCCTCCACTTT. The chain is built from TRBV10-3 and TRBJ1-6, with D uncertain. The CDR3 is made up of 13 amino acids. Trimming cost V 10 bases and J 9 bases, with 16 bases left between them. Germline CDR1 and CDR2: ENHRY and SYGVKD.

CDR3 amino acids: CASSMETGRQFF. CDR3 nucleotides: TGTGCCAGTAGTATGGAGACAGGTCGGCAGTTCTTC. The V call is TRBV19, the J call TRBJ2-1; D possibly corresponds to TRBD1 (6 bases). CDR1 is LNHDA and CDR2 is SQIVND in the germline V gene (reference sequence). V was clipped by 3 bases and J by 12 bases, with 12 bases between them. The length of the CDR3 is 12 residues.

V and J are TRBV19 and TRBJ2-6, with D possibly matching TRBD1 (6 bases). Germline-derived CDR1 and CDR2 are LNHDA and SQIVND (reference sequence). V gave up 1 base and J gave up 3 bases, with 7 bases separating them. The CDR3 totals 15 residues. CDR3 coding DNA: TGTGCCAGTAGTATAGGGGGGCTTGGGGCCAACGTCCTGACTTTC. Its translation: CASSIGGLGANVLTF.

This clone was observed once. CDR3 DNA sequence: TGTGCCAGCAGCTTAACCGACAGGGGGCCGGGGCAGCCCCAGCATTTT. Amino acids: CASSLTDRGPGQPQHF. The genes are TRBV11-2 and TRBJ1-5; 10 bases line up with TRBD1. The CDR3 has 16 residues. Trimming removed 2 bases from V and 7 bases from J; junction bases left unmatched: 8. Germline V lookup: CDR1 SGHAT, CDR2 FQNNGV.

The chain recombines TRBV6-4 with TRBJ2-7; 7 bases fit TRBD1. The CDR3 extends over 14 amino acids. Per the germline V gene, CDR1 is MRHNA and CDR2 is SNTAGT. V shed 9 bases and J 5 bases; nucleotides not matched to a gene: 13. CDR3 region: CARTQGRPLDEQYF. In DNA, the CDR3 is TGTGCCAGAACACAGGGGCGGCCTCTGGACGAGCAGTACTTC.

As DNA, the CDR3 is TGTGCCAGCAGTTTTGGCCTCCAGGGAACTGAAGCTTTCTTT. It translates to CASSFGLQGTEAFF. The chain links TRBV28 to TRBJ1-1, with D possibly matching TRBD1 (5 bases). Looked up from germline, CDR1 is MDHEN and CDR2 is SYDVKM. V was cut by 3 bases and J by 5 bases, with 13 bases left in between. CDR3 length: 14 residues.

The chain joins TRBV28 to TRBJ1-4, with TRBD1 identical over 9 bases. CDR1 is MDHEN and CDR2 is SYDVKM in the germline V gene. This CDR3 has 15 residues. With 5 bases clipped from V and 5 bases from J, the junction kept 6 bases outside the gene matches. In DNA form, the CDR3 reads TGTGCCAGCAGTCCGGGACAGGGAGGGAATGAAAAACTGTTTTTT. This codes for CASSPGQGGNEKLFF.

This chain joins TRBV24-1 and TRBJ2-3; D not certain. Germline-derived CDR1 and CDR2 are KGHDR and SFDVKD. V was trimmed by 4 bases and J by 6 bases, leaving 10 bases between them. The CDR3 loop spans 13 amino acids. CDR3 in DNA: TGTGCCACCAGTGACCCTCCACGGGATACGCAGTATTTT. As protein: CATSDPPRDTQYF.

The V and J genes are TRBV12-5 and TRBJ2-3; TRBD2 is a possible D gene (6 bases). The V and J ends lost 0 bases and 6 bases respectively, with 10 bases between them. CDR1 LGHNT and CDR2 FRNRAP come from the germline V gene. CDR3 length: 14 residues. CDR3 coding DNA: TGTGCTAGTGGTTTGGTACCGGGGGTGGATACGCAGTATTTT. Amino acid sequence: CASGLVPGVDTQYF.

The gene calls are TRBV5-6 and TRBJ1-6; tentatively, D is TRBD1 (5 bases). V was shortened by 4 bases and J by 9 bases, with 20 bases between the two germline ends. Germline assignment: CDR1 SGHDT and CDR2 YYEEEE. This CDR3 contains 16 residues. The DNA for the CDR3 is TGTGCCAGCAGCCGTAATAGGTGGCAGGGAAGTTCACCCCTCCACTTT. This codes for CASSRNRWQGSSPLHF. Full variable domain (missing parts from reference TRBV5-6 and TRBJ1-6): DAGVTQSPTHLIKTRGQQVTLRCSPKSGHDTVSWYQQALGQGPQFIFQYYEEEERQRGNFPDRFSGHQFPNYSSELNVNALLLGDSALYLCASSRNRWQGSSPLHFGNGTRLTVT.

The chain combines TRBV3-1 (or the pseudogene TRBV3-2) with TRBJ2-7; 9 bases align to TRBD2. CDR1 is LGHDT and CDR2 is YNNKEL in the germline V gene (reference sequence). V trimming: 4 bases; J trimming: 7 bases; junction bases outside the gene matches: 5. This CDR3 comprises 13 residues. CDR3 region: CASSLAGVGEQYF. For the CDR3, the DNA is TGTGCCAGCAGCCTAGCGGGAGTGGGTGAGCAGTACTTC.

CDR3 protein: CASSSSGTSGEQFF. As DNA, the CDR3 is TGTGCCAGCAGCTCCTCCGGGACATCGGGTGAGCAGTTCTTC. The rearrangement joins TRBV7-9 to TRBJ2-1; TRBD1 is a possible D gene (6 bases). Germline V gene lookup returns CDR1 SEHNR and CDR2 FQNEAQ (reference sequence). CDR3 length equals 14 residues. V dropped 4 bases and J dropped 9 bases, with 16 bases sitting between them.

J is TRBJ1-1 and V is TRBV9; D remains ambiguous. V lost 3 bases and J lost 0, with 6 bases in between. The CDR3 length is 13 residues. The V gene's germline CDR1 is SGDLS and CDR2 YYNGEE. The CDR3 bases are TGTGCCAGCAGCGCCACAGTGAACACTGAAGCTTTCTTT. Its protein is CASSATVNTEAFF. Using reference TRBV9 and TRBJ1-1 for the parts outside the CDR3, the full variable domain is DSGVTQTPKHLITATGQRVTLRCSPRSGDLSVYWYQQSLDQGLQFLIQYYNGEERAKGNILERFSAQQFPDLHSELNLSSLELGDSALYFCASSATVNTEAFFGQGTRLTVV.

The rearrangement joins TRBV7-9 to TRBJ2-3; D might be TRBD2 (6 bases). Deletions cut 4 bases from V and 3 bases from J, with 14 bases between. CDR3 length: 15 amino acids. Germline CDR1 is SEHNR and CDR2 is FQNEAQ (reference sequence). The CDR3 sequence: CASSSSAGITDTQYF. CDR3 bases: TGTGCCAGCAGCTCCTCAGCGGGTATAACAGATACGCAGTATTTT.

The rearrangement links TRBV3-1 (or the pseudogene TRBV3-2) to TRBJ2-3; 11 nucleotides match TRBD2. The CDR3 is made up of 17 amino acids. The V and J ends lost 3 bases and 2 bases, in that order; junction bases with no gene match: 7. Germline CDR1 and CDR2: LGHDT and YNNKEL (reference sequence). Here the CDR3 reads CASSQIVAGGTTDTQYF. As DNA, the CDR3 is TGTGCCAGCAGCCAGATCGTAGCGGGGGGGACCACAGATACGCAGTATTTT.

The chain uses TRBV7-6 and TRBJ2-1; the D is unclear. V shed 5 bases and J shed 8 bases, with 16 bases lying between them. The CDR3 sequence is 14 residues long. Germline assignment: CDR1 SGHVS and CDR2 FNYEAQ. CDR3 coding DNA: TGTGCCAGCAGCCTTACGATCACTTTGGATGAGCAGTTCTTC. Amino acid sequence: CASSLTITLDEQFF.

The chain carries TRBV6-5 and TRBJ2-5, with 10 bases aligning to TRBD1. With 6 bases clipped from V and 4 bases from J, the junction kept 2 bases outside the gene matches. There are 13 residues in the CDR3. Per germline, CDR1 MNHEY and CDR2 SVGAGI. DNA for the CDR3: TGTGCCAGCAGAAGGACAGGGGGAGAGACCCAGTACTTC. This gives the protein CASRRTGGETQYF.

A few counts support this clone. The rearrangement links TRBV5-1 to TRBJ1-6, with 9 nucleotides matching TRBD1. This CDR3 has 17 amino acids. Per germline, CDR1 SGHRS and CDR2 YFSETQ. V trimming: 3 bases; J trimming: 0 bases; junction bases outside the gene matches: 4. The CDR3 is CASSSGTGTSYNSPLHF. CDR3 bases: TGCGCCAGCAGCTCCGGGACAGGGACCTCCTATAATTCACCCCTCCACTTT.

CDR3 bases: TGTGCCAGCAGCTTGGGCAGGTCGAGCTCTGGGGCCAACGTCCTGACTTTC. It yields the protein CASSLGRSSSGANVLTF. The rearrangement joins TRBV5-4 to TRBJ2-6, with no clear D. This CDR3 comprises 17 residues. With 0 bases removed from V and 0 bases from J, the gap between germline ends came to 10 bases. CDR1 is SGHNT, CDR2 YYREEE, per germline (reference sequence).